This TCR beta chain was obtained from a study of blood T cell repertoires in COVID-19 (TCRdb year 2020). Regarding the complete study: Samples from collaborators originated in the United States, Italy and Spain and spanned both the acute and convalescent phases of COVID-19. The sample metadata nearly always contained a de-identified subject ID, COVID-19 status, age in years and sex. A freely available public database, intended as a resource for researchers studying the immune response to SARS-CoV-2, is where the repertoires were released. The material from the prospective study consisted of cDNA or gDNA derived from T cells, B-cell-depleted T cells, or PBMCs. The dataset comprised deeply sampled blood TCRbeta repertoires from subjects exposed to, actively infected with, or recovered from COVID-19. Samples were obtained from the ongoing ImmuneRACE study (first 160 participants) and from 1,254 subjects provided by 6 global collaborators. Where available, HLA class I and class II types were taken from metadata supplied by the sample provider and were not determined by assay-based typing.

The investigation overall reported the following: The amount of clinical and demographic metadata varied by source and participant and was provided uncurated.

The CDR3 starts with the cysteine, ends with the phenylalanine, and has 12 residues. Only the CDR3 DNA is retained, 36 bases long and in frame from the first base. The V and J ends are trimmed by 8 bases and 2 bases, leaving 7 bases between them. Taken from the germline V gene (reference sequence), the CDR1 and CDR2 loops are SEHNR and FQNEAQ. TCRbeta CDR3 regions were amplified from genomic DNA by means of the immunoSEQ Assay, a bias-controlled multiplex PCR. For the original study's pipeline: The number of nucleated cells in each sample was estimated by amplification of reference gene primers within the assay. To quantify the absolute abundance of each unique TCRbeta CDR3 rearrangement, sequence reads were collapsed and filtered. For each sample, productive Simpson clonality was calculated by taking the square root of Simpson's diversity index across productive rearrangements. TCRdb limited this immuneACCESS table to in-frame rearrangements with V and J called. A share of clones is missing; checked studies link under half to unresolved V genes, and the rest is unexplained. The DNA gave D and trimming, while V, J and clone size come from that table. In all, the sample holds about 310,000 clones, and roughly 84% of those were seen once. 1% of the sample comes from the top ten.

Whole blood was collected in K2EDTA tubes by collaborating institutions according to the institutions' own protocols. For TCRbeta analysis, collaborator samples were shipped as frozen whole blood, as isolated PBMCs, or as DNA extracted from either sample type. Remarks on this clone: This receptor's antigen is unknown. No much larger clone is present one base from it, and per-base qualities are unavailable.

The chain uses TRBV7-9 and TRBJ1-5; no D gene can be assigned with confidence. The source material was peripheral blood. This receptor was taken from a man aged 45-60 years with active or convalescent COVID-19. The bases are TGTGCCAGCTCAGAGGGCAATCAGCCCCAGCATTTT. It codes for CASSEGNQPQHF.